This TCR beta chain was documented in a study of T cells in Graves' hyperthyroidism and ophthalmopathy. Study background: Any treatment followed the collection of peripheral blood at initial diagnosis.

The germline V and J ends were trimmed by 4 bases and 5 bases, with 10 bases remaining between them. Germline lookup yields CDR1 SNHLY and CDR2 FYNNEI. This CDR3 comprises 13 residues. TCR beta CDR3 regions were amplified from RNA. RT-PCR in the first round (using the HTBI primer set) targeted the TCR CDR3. In TCRdb, the multiplex PCR reads were re-called with MiXCR into one record per CDR3 protein. The repertoire consists of some 600,000 distinct CDR3 sequences, with around 14% occurring once and the leading ten covering more than 4.5%. The table lists this clonotype with many counts. Its cognate antigen is unknown. The study, taken as a whole, reports: Blood samples included most of the expanded thyroid clonotypes exceeding 0.001. For ophthalmopathy, model prediction preceded onset by a median roughly 6.3 months.

Sequencing was carried out using blood. The gene calls are TRBV2 and TRBJ2-3; possible D gene TRBD1, 6 bases. The source is a woman aged 25-40 years with Graves' hyperthyroidism that later progressed to Graves' ophthalmopathy. This CDR3 is CASSGYREDTQYF. Written as DNA, the CDR3 is TGTGCCAGCAGTGGGTACAGGGAAGATACGCAGTATTTT.